The 32 T cell receptor beta chains given below trace back to one sample, sequenced in a study of cytomegalovirus exposure and HLA in healthy donors. Researchers ran the PCR with 60 Vbeta and 13 Jbeta primers. Sequenced by immunoSEQ multiplex PCR; TCRdb stores in-frame clones only, minus some. The table includes under 150,000 clones, 60% to 85% detected once. Sequencing was performed on PBMCs. All receptors derive from a man aged 35 to 55 in good health and CMV-seropositive.

The chain recombines TRBV7-2 with TRBJ1-2, with TRBD1 matching over 8 bases. Germline assignment: CDR1 SGHTA and CDR2 FQGNSA. Unmatched junction bases numbered 5, after V lost 3 bases and J lost 8 bases. The CDR3 runs 13 residues. Here the CDR3 DNA reads TGTGCCAGCAGCTTTGGACAGGGTTTAGGCTACACCTTC. Amino acids: CASSFGQGLGYTF.

This chain's CDR3 is CARSCDGLYEQYF. The CDR3, as DNA: TGTGCCAGAAGCTGTGATGGGCTCTACGAGCAGTACTTC. V usage is TRBV5-3 and J usage is TRBJ2-5; no reliable D call. The better agreement between TRBJ2-7 and the DNA end casts doubt on the J call. TRBV5-3 carries the ORF label, with uncertain function. This CDR3 is 13 amino acids long.

J is TRBJ1-2 and V is TRBV7-6; 10 bases are shared with TRBD1. CDR1 and CDR2 (germline): SGHVS, FNYEAQ. With 5 bases clipped from V and 6 bases from J, the junction kept 9 bases outside the gene matches. The CDR3 has 15 amino acids. CDR3 protein: CASSIRGGQGHGYTF. The DNA for the CDR3 is TGTGCCAGCAGCATAAGAGGGGGACAGGGGCATGGCTACACCTTC.

The chain uses TRBV5-1 and TRBJ2-6; a possible D gene is TRBD2 (5 bases). Germline CDR1 and CDR2: SGHRS and YFSETQ. The CDR3 totals 15 residues. The V gene lost 1 base and the J gene lost 2 bases, with 7 bases spanning the gap. The CDR3 nucleotides read TGCGCCAGCAGCTTGAGAGGGACTGGGGCCAACGTCCTGACTTTC. Its translation is CASSLRGTGANVLTF.

The V gene is TRBV5-1, the J gene TRBJ2-7; D ambiguous. Trimming left V 0 bases short and J 5 bases short, with 6 bases between. There are 12 residues in the CDR3. The germline gives CDR1 SGHRS, CDR2 YFSETQ. CDR3 DNA: TGCGCCAGCAGCTTGGTACAGAACGAGCAGTACTTC. This gives the protein CASSLVQNEQYF.

This clone was counted a few times. The V gene is TRBV7-9, the J gene TRBJ1-3; D gene ambiguous. This CDR3 comprises 14 residues. V lost 5 bases, J lost 2 bases, and 10 bases lay in between. Germline-derived CDR1 and CDR2 are SEHNR and FQNEAQ (reference sequence). The CDR3 DNA follows: TGTGCCAGCAGCCGCGGAGTAGCTGGAAACACCATATATTTT. Protein product: CASSRGVAGNTIYF.

This clone has a handful of counts. This rearrangement joins TRBV6-6 to TRBJ2-7; TRBD1 aligns across 7 bases. The length of the CDR3 is 15 residues. Trimming at V came to 5 bases and at J to 2 bases, leaving 9 bases not matched to a gene. Germline loops: CDR1 MNHNY, CDR2 SVGAGI (reference sequence). The CDR3: CASSATGTATYEQYF. Here the CDR3 DNA reads TGTGCCAGCAGTGCGACCGGGACAGCGACCTACGAGCAGTACTTC.

The genes are TRBV19 and TRBJ2-7, with 9 nucleotides matching TRBD1. This CDR3 region has 16 residues. CDR1 is LNHDA, CDR2 SQIVND, per germline (reference sequence). V was clipped by 3 bases and J by 5 bases; unmatched bases: 11. For the CDR3, the DNA is TGTGCCAGTAGTATTTTTCCGGGACAGGGAGATAACGAGCAGTACTTC. It translates to CASSIFPGQGDNEQYF.

The CDR3 here is CASSISGQTMRETQYF. The CDR3 DNA follows: TGTGCCAGTAGTATCTCGGGACAAACGATGCGGGAGACCCAGTACTTC. V and J are TRBV19 and TRBJ2-5, with a tentative D call TRBD1 (6 bases). The CDR3 totals 16 residues. V gave up 3 bases and J gave up 5 bases, with 19 bases separating them. Germline CDR1 reads LNHDA; CDR2 reads SQIVND (reference sequence).

This clone was seen a few times. CDR3 protein: CASSLADREVGELFF. DNA of the CDR3: TGCGCCAGCAGCTTGGCCGACAGGGAAGTCGGGGAGCTGTTTTTT. The rearrangement uses TRBV5-1 and TRBJ2-2; TRBD1 matches 7 bases. Germline assignment: CDR1 SGHRS and CDR2 YFSETQ. J gave up 7 bases and V 0 bases, and 6 bases lay outside the gene matches. The CDR3 contains 15 residues. The full variable domain, rest sourced from reference TRBV5-1 and TRBJ2-2, is KAGVTQTPRYLIKTRGQQVTLSCSPISGHRSVSWYQQTPGQGLQFLFEYFSETQRNKGNFPGRFSGRQFSNSRSEMNVSTLELGDSALYLCASSLADREVGELFFGEGSRLTVL.

J is TRBJ2-5 and V is TRBV11-3; 11 bases fit TRBD1. The CDR3 consists of 14 residues. Germline V CDR1 and CDR2: SGHNT, YENEEA. With V trimmed by 5 bases and J by 5 bases, 4 bases remained unmatched. The CDR3 loop is CASSQDRGRETQYF. For the CDR3, the DNA is TGTGCCAGCAGCCAGGACAGGGGGCGGGAGACCCAGTACTTC.

This chain connects TRBV29-1 to TRBJ2-7; a weak D match, TRBD1 (6 bases). Germline V gene lookup returns CDR1 SQVTM and CDR2 ANQGSEA. The V gene lost 2 bases and the J gene lost 3 bases, with 20 bases spanning the gap. This CDR3 region has 16 residues. CDR3 sequence (DNA): TGCAGCGTTGAAACACCCTACAGGGAGAACCTCTACGAGCAGTACTTC. This translates into CSVETPYRENLYEQYF.

The gene calls are TRBV5-1 and TRBJ2-1; no clear D. V lost 0 bases and J lost 0, with 7 bases in between. The CDR3 loop spans 15 amino acids. Germline lookup yields CDR1 SGHRS and CDR2 YFSETQ. CDR3 in amino acids: CASSLVGGSYNEQFF. The CDR3 nucleotides read TGCGCCAGCAGCTTGGTTGGCGGCTCCTACAATGAGCAGTTCTTC.

This chain connects TRBV11-3 to TRBJ1-2; TRBD1 agrees at 9 bases. The V segment lost 5 bases and the J segment 6 bases; nucleotides outside the gene matches: 16. Germline values: CDR1 SGHNT, CDR2 YENEEA. This CDR3 contains 17 residues. The CDR3 is CASSRRTGADFLHGYTF. The CDR3 DNA reads TGTGCCAGCAGCCGAAGGACAGGGGCCGACTTCCTACATGGCTACACCTTC.

The V gene is TRBV4-1, the J gene TRBJ1-4, with a weak D call TRBD1 (5 bases). The CDR3 spans 15 residues. Trimming shortened V by 4 bases and J by 4 bases, and 13 bases separated the two germline ends. Germline CDR1 reads MGHRA; CDR2 reads YSYEKL. This CDR3 is CASSLSQASNEKLFF. The CDR3 DNA is TGCGCCAGCAGCCTTTCACAGGCGAGTAATGAAAAACTGTTTTTT.

A few counts support this clone. The chain joins TRBV5-4 to TRBJ2-7; 9 positions match TRBD1. CDR3 length equals 14 residues. V was clipped by 5 bases and J by 7 bases; unmatched bases: 10. CDR1 SGHNT and CDR2 YYREEE come from the germline V gene (reference sequence). For the CDR3, the DNA is TGTGCCAGCAGTTCTATACAGGGGGCGGGGGAGCAGTACTTC. Translated: CASSSIQGAGEQYF.

The chain recombines TRBV7-2 with TRBJ2-7; D call uncertain. The CDR3 runs to 13 residues. Germline CDR1 and CDR2: SGHTA and FQGNSA. V was pared by 2 bases and J by 7 bases, with 12 bases between. The CDR3 reads CASSLNLSPEQYF. CDR3 coding DNA: TGTGCCAGCAGCTTAAATCTTAGTCCAGAGCAGTACTTC.

This chain links TRBV16 with TRBJ1-5, with D unclear. V lost 4 bases, J lost 0 bases, and 13 bases lay in between. The V gene's germline CDR1 is KGHSY and CDR2 FQNENV. The CDR3 extends over 16 amino acids. In DNA, the CDR3 is TGTGCCAGCAGCCCCATCTTGACAAATAGCAATCAGCCCCAGCATTTT. Translation gives CASSPILTNSNQPQHF.

The J gene is TRBJ2-3, the V gene TRBV15; no definite D call. From germline, CDR1 is LNHNV and CDR2 YYDKDF (reference sequence). V was shortened by 0 bases and J by 1 base, with 8 bases between the two germline ends. The CDR3 sequence is 15 residues long. CDR3 coding DNA: TGTGCCACCAGCAGAGAGTTGCGAGGCACAGATACGCAGTATTTT. It specifies CATSRELRGTDTQYF.

The chain is built from TRBV19 and TRBJ1-1; no reliable D call. V was shortened by 1 base and J by 1 base, with 10 bases between the two germline ends. CDR3 length: 15 residues. The germline CDR1 and CDR2 sequences are LNHDA and SQIVND (reference sequence). CDR3 residues: CASSIAVYRNTEAFF. For the CDR3, the DNA is TGTGCCAGTAGTATAGCGGTTTACAGGAACACTGAAGCTTTCTTT.

V gene TRBV2 combines with J gene TRBJ2-3; 8 bases match TRBD2. V lost 3 bases to trimming and J lost 2 bases; unmatched junction nucleotides: 4. Looked up from germline, CDR1 is SNHLY and CDR2 is FYNNEI. The CDR3 is 15 residues long. CDR3 protein: CASSESGRATDTQYF. The CDR3 nucleotides read TGTGCCAGCAGTGAGTCCGGGAGGGCCACAGATACGCAGTATTTT. Supplemented by reference TRBV2 and TRBJ2-3, the full variable domain reads EPEVTQTPSHQVTQMGQEVILRCVPISNHLYFYWYRQILGQKVEFLVSFYNNEISEKSEIFDDQFSVERPDGSNFTLKIRSTKLEDSAMYFCASSESGRATDTQYFGPGTRLTVL.

Of note for this clone: Compared with germline, one end of the junction differs, possibly owing to a read error. Other DNA sequences of this sample code for an identical CDR3. The chain carries TRBV5-4 and TRBJ1-1; D remains ambiguous. Per germline, CDR1 SGHNT and CDR2 YYREEE (reference sequence). The CDR3 loop spans 13 amino acids. CDR3 loop: CASSLGGNTEAFF. DNA for the CDR3: TGTGCCAGTAGCTTGGGAGGGAACACTGAAGCTTTCTTT.

The gene calls are TRBV6-6 and TRBJ2-1, with a weak D call TRBD1 (5 bases). This CDR3 region has 16 residues. Germline-derived CDR1 and CDR2 are MNHNY and SVGAGI (reference sequence). The V end lost 4 bases, the J end lost 5 bases, and 18 bases lay between the germline ends. CDR3 nucleotide sequence: TGTGCCAGCAGTTTCGTCGACAGCCCTGTGGACAATGAGCAGTTCTTC. Its translation is CASSFVDSPVDNEQFF.

The chain is built from TRBV6-6 and TRBJ2-2; TRBD1 is a possible D gene (5 bases). The CDR3 totals 15 residues. In germline, CDR1 is MNHNY, CDR2 SVGAGI (reference sequence). V was pared by 5 bases and J by 3 bases, with 13 bases between. This CDR3 is CASSRPGWDTGELFF. CDR3 DNA sequence: TGTGCCAGCAGTAGGCCAGGGTGGGACACCGGGGAGCTGTTTTTT.

The CDR3 spells CASSSERLAGVRYEQYF. Here the CDR3 DNA reads TGTGCCAGCAGCTCCGAAAGGCTAGCGGGAGTTCGCTACGAGCAGTACTTC. The chain combines TRBV5-6 with TRBJ2-5, with 10 nucleotides matching TRBD2. The DNA end lines up better with TRBJ2-7; the J call may be wrong. This CDR3 spans 17 amino acids. CDR1 and CDR2 from the germline V gene are SGHDT and YYEEEE.

The chain links TRBV9 to TRBJ1-1; D gene unclear. Germline CDR1 reads SGDLS; CDR2 reads YYNGEE. CDR3 length: 12 amino acids. Deletions cut 0 bases from V and 8 bases from J, with 8 bases between. CDR3: CASSVVGREAFF. The DNA of the CDR3 is TGTGCCAGCAGCGTAGTGGGCAGGGAAGCTTTCTTT.

CDR3 sequence: CASSTWTGNTEAFF. CDR3 nucleotide sequence: TGTGCCAGCAGCACCTGGACAGGGAACACTGAAGCTTTCTTT. V and J are TRBV7-2 and TRBJ1-1; 7 positions agree with TRBD1. After removal of 5 bases from V and 1 base from J, the junction contained 4 bases not matched to a gene. The germline gives CDR1 SGHTA, CDR2 FQGNSA. This CDR3 has 14 amino acids.

The chain joins TRBV19 to TRBJ1-5; the D is unclear. Germline V gene lookup returns CDR1 LNHDA and CDR2 SQIVND (reference sequence). This CDR3 has 12 residues. Trimming shortened V by 6 bases and J by 8 bases, and 11 bases separated the two germline ends. CDR3 sequence (DNA): TGTGCCAGTAGCCCGAGGAAAGAGCCCCAGCATTTT. It encodes CASSPRKEPQHF.

CDR3 sequence reads: CASSPGLRTGTDTQYF. CDR3 nucleotides: TGTGCCAGCAGCCCGGGACTGCGAACGGGAACAGATACGCAGTATTTT. This rearrangement joins TRBV11-2 to TRBJ2-3; D is possibly TRBD2 (6 bases). Trimming cost V 5 bases and J 3 bases, with 18 bases left between them. CDR1 and CDR2 from the germline V gene are SGHAT and FQNNGV. CDR3 length: 16 residues. Full variable domain (missing parts from reference TRBV11-2 and TRBJ2-3): EAGVAQSPRYKIIEKRQSVAFWCNPISGHATLYWYQQILGQGPKLLIQFQNNGVVDDSQLPKDRFSAERLKGVDSTLKIQPAKLEDSAVYLCASSPGLRTGTDTQYFGPGTRLTVL.

The V call is TRBV15, the J call TRBJ2-2; D is unclear. Germline V gene lookup returns CDR1 LNHNV and CDR2 YYDKDF (reference sequence). The CDR3 totals 14 residues. Trimming removed 1 base at V and 0 bases at J, with 3 bases between. The CDR3 DNA is TGTGCCACCAGCAGAGGGCCGAACACCGGGGAGCTGTTTTTT. This gives the protein CATSRGPNTGELFF.

The chain joins TRBV10-3 to TRBJ1-1, with D perhaps matching TRBD1 (6 bases). Trimming pared 10 bases from V and 1 base from J, leaving 16 bases between. This CDR3 spans 14 amino acids. In germline, CDR1 is ENHRY, CDR2 SYGVKD. The CDR3 region is CATQRKGQNTEAFF. The DNA for the CDR3 is TGTGCCACCCAGCGCAAGGGACAGAACACTGAAGCTTTCTTT.

The CDR3 region has the DNA TGTGCCAGCAGTTTATTAGGGGACAGTGCCTCCTACGAGCAGTACTTC. Its protein is CASSLLGDSASYEQYF. The gene calls are TRBV28 and TRBJ2-7, with 7 bases that match TRBD1. After removal of 1 base from V and 0 bases from J, the junction contained 6 bases not matched to a gene. This CDR3 is 16 amino acids long. The germline V gene encodes CDR1 MDHEN and CDR2 SYDVKM.